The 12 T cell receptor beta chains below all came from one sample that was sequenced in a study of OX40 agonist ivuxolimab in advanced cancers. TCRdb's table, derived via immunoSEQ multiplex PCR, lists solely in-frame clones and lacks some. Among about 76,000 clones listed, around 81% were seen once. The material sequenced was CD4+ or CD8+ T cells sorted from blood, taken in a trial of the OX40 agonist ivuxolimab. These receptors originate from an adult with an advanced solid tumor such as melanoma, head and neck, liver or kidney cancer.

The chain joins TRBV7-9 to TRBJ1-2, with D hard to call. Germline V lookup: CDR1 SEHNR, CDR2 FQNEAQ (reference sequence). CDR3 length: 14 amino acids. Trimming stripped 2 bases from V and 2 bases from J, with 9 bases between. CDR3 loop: CASSLQSVNYGYTF. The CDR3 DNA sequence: TGTGCCAGCAGCTTACAATCGGTGAACTATGGCTACACCTTC.

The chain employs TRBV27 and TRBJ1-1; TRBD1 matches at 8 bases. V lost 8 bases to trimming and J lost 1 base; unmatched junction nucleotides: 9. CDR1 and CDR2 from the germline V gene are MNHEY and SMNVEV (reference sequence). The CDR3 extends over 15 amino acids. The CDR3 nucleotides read TGTGCCAGCGGCTCCCCCGGGACAGGGAACACTGAAGCTTTCTTT. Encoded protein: CASGSPGTGNTEAFF.

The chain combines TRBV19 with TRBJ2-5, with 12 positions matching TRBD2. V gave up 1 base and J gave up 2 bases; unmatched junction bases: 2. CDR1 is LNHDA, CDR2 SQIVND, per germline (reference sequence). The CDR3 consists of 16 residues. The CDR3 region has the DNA TGTGCCAGTAGTATAGGGCTAGCGGGGGGGCAAGAGACCCAGTACTTC. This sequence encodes CASSIGLAGGQETQYF.

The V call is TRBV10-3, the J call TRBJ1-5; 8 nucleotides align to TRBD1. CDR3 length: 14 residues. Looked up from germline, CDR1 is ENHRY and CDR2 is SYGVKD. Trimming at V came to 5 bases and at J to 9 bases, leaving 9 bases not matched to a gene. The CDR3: CAISQTGDEGPQHF. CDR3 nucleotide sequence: TGTGCCATCAGTCAGACAGGGGATGAGGGGCCCCAGCATTTT.

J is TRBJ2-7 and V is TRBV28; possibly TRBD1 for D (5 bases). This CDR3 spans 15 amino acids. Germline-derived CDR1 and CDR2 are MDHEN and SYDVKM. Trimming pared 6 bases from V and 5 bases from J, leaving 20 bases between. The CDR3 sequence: CASSSFQGRTHEQYF. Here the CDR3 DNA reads TGTGCCAGCAGCTCATTTCAGGGAAGAACCCACGAGCAGTACTTC.

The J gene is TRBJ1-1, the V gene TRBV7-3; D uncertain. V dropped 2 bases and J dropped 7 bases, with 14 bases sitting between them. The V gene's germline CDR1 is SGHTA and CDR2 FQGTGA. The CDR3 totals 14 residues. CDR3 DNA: TGTGCCAGCAGCTTACATCCATCACGGGGTGAAGCTTTCTTT. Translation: CASSLHPSRGEAFF.

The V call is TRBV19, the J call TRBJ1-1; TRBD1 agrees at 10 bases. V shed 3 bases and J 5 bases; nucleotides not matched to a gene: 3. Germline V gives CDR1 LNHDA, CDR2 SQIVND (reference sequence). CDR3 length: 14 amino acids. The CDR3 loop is CASSIGQGETEAFF. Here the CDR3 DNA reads TGTGCCAGTAGTATTGGACAGGGGGAAACTGAAGCTTTCTTT.

The CDR3, as DNA: TGTGCCAGCAGCCCCGGGGGGGCCGGCGGGGAGCTGTTTTTT. Translated, it gives CASSPGGAGGELFF. This rearrangement joins TRBV5-4 to TRBJ2-2; TRBD2 agrees at 8 bases. CDR3 size: 14 residues. Trimming removed 4 bases from V and 7 bases from J; junction bases left unmatched: 6. Germline lookup yields CDR1 SGHNT and CDR2 YYREEE (reference sequence).

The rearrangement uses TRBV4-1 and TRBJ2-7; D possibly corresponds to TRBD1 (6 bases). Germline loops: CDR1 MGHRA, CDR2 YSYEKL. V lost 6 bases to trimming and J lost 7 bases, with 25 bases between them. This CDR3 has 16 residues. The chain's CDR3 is CASSHPTRDTGREQYF. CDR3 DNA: TGCGCCAGCAGTCATCCAACCCGGGACACGGGTCGGGAGCAGTACTTC.

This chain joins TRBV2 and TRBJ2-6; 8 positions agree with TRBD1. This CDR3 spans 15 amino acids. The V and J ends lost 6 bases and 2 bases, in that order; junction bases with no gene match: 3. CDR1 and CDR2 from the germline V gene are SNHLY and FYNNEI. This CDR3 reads CASRLGQAGANVLTF. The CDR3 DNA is TGTGCCAGCAGGCTGGGACAGGCTGGGGCCAACGTCCTGACTTTC.

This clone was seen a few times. CDR3 sequence (DNA): TGTGCCAGCAGTTTGGCTAGCGGGGGGGCATGGACAGATACGCAGTATTTT. Amino acids: CASSLASGGAWTDTQYF. V usage is TRBV28 and J usage is TRBJ2-3; 12 bases fit TRBD2. The germline V gene has CDR1 MDHEN and CDR2 SYDVKM. V lost 3 bases to trimming and J lost 3 bases; unmatched junction nucleotides: 7. The CDR3 consists of 17 residues. The variable domain in full, with the rest retrieved from reference TRBV28 and TRBJ2-3, is DVKVTQSSRYLVKRTGEKVFLECVQDMDHENMFWYRQDPGLGLRLIYFSYDVKMKEKGDIPEGYSVSREKKERFSLILESASTNQTSMYLCASSLASGGAWTDTQYFGPGTRLTVL.

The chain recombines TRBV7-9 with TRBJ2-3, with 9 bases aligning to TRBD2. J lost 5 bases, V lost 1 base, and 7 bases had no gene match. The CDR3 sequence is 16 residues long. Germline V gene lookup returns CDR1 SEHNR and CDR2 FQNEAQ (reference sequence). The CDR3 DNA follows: TGTGCCAGCAGCTTAGGGACTAGCGTAGAAAGAGATACGCAGTATTTT. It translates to CASSLGTSVERDTQYF.